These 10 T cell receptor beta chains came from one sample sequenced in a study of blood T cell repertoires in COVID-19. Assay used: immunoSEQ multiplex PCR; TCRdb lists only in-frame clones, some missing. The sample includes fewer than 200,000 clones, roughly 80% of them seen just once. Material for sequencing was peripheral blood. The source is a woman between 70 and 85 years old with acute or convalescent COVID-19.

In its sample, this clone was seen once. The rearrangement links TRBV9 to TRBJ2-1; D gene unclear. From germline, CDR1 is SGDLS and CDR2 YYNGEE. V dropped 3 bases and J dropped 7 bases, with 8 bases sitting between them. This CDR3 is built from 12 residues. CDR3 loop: CASSGIRNEQFF. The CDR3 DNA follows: TGTGCCAGCAGCGGCATCAGAAATGAGCAGTTCTTC.

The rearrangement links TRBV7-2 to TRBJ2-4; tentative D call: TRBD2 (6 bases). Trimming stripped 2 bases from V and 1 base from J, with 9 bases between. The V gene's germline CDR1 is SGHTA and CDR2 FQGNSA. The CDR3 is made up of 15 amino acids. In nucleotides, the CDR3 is TGTGCCAGCAGCTTAACGGCGGGGGCCAAAAACATTCAGTACTTC. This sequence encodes CASSLTAGAKNIQYF.

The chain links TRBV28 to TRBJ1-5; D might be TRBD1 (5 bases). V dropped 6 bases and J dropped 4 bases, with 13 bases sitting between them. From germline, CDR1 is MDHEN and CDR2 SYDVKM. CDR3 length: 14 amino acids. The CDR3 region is CASSSPGGNQPQHF. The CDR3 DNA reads TGTGCCAGCAGCTCCCCCGGGGGGAATCAGCCCCAGCATTTT. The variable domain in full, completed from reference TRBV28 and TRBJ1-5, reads DVKVTQSSRYLVKRTGEKVFLECVQDMDHENMFWYRQDPGLGLRLIYFSYDVKMKEKGDIPEGYSVSREKKERFSLILESASTNQTSMYLCASSSPGGNQPQHFGDGTRLSIL.

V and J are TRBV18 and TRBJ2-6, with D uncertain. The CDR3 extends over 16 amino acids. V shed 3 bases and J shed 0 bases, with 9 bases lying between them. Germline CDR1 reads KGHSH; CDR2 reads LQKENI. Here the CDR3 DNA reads TGTGCCAGCTCACCCCTACAGAGCTCTGGGGCCAACGTCCTGACTTTC. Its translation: CASSPLQSSGANVLTF.

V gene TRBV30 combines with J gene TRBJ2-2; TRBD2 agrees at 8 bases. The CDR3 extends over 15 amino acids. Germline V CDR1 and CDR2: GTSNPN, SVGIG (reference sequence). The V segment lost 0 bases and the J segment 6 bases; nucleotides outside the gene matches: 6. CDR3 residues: CAWSVLGLASGELFF. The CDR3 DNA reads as TGTGCCTGGAGTGTACTTGGACTAGCCTCCGGGGAGCTGTTTTTT.

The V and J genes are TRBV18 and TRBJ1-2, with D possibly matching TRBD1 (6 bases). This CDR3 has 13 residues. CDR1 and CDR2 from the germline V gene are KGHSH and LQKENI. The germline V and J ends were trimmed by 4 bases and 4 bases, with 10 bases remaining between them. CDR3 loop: CASSLQGTYGYTF. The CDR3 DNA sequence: TGTGCCAGCTCACTCCAGGGGACCTATGGCTACACCTTC.

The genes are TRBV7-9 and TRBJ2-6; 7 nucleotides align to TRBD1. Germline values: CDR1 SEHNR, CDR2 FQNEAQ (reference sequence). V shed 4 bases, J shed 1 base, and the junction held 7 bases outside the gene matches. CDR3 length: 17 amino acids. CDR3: CASSSGTVSSGANVLTF. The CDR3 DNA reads TGTGCCAGCAGCTCCGGGACAGTAAGTTCTGGGGCCAACGTCCTGACTTTC.

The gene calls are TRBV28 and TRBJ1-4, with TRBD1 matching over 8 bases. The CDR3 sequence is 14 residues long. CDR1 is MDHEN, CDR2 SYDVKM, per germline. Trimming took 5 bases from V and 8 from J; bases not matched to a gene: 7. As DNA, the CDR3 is TGTGCCAGCAGTCTCGGACAGGGCAGGGAAAAACTGTTTTTT. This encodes CASSLGQGREKLFF.

CDR3 bases: TGTGCCAGCAGTTACGGGCGGGACGGCCAAGAGACCCAGTACTTC. Protein: CASSYGRDGQETQYF. This chain joins TRBV6-5 and TRBJ2-5; possibly TRBD2 for D (6 bases). The ends were cut back, 2 bases at V and 1 base at J, with 11 bases in the middle. Germline CDR1 MNHEY, CDR2 SVGAGI. The CDR3 is made up of 15 amino acids.

The CDR3 DNA sequence: TGTGCCAGCAGTAACAGGGGGTACTATGGCTACACCTTC. Translating gives CASSNRGYYGYTF. The V and J genes are TRBV2 and TRBJ1-2; 8 nucleotides line up with TRBD1. With V trimmed by 5 bases and J by 3 bases, 2 bases remained unmatched. The germline CDR1 and CDR2 sequences are SNHLY and FYNNEI. The CDR3 length is 13 residues.